The 10 T cell receptor beta chains presented below share a single source sample, sequenced in a study of blood T cell repertoires in COVID-19. Only in-frame clones appear in the TCRdb table, and some are missing; sequencing was by immunoSEQ multiplex PCR. This sample yields 350,000 to 450,000 clones, of which over 75% are seen a single time; approximately 1.8% belongs to the top ten. What was sequenced was PBMCs or T cells enriched from blood (not recorded which). The receptors come from a man in his forties in a cohort exposed to, infected with or recovered from COVID-19 (not recorded which).

The chain uses TRBV11-2 and TRBJ2-1; possibly TRBD2 for D (5 bases). Germline lookup yields CDR1 SGHAT and CDR2 FQNNGV. The CDR3 is 14 residues long. The V and J ends lost 5 bases and 8 bases respectively, with 16 bases between them. The CDR3 reads CASSLGRADYEQFF. DNA of the CDR3: TGTGCCAGCAGCCTGGGTCGAGCGGACTATGAGCAGTTCTTC.

The V gene is TRBV7-2, the J gene TRBJ2-2; 10 positions match TRBD1. The CDR3 sequence is 15 residues long. V gave up 5 bases and J gave up 3 bases; unmatched junction bases: 3. Per the germline V gene, CDR1 is SGHTA and CDR2 is FQGNSA. CDR3 sequence reads: CASSPGTGDTGELFF. In DNA form, the CDR3 reads TGTGCCAGCAGCCCCGGGACAGGGGACACCGGGGAGCTGTTTTTT.

For this clone: One junction end does not reproduce the germline sequence, and a read error may be involved. The rearrangement joins TRBV6-4 to TRBJ1-1; the match to TRBD1 covers 11 bases. The germline CDR1 and CDR2 sequences are MRHNA and SNTAGT. This CDR3 region has 13 residues. This CDR3 reads CASSLGQGAKLLF. CDR3 sequence (DNA): TGTGCCAGCAGTTTAGGACAGGGGGCGAAGCTTCTCTTT.

The table lists this clone with a few counts. The identical CDR3 is also encoded by other nucleotide sequences in the sample. The chain employs TRBV5-1 and TRBJ1-4, with D tentatively TRBD1 (6 bases). Germline V lookup: CDR1 SGHRS, CDR2 YFSETQ. The CDR3 runs to 14 residues. The germline V and J ends were trimmed by 2 bases and 7 bases, with 12 bases remaining between them. The CDR3 DNA reads TGCGCCAGCAGCTTCGGAAGGGGGTCTGAAAAACTGTTTTTT. It codes for CASSFGRGSEKLFF.

V and J are TRBV9 and TRBJ2-5; D may be TRBD1 (5 bases). Trimming shortened V by 2 bases and J by 2 bases, and 13 bases separated the two germline ends. CDR1 and CDR2 from the germline V gene are SGDLS and YYNGEE. The CDR3 runs 15 residues. The CDR3 bases are TGTGCCAGCAGCGTCCACCCAGGGCGGCAAGAGACCCAGTACTTC. It codes for CASSVHPGRQETQYF. The full variable domain, completed using reference TRBV9 and TRBJ2-5, is DSGVTQTPKHLITATGQRVTLRCSPRSGDLSVYWYQQSLDQGLQFLIQYYNGEERAKGNILERFSAQQFPDLHSELNLSSLELGDSALYFCASSVHPGRQETQYFGPGTRLLVL.

The rearrangement joins TRBV5-6 to TRBJ1-5; D gene unclear. Germline CDR1 is SGHDT and CDR2 is YYEEEE. The CDR3 covers 14 residues. V shed 0 bases and J shed 4 bases, with 8 bases lying between them. In DNA, the CDR3 is TGTGCCAGCAGCTTGGGTCAGGTAAATCAGCCCCAGCATTTT. This sequence encodes CASSLGQVNQPQHF.

The chain has TRBV10-3 and TRBJ2-1; TRBD1 is a possible D gene (5 bases). Germline V gene sequence: CDR1 ENHRY, CDR2 SYGVKD. V dropped 2 bases and J dropped 3 bases, with 17 bases sitting between them. The CDR3 contains 17 residues. The CDR3 DNA is TGTGCCATCAGTGAGGCAACCAGGGCGCACTACTACAATGAGCAGTTCTTC. It yields the protein CAISEATRAHYYNEQFF.

The genes are TRBV23-1 and TRBJ2-6; no definite D call. TRBV23-1 is sorted into the ORF group, with uncertain function. The CDR3 loop spans 16 amino acids. Between the trimmed V and J ends, which lost 0 bases and 1 base, there was a span of 7 bases. CDR3 region: CASSQSGQSGANVLTF. The CDR3 DNA reads as TGCGCCAGCAGTCAATCTGGTCAGTCTGGGGCCAACGTCCTGACTTTC.

Regarding this clone: The junction shows a germline mismatch at one end, possibly a read error. V gene TRBV6-1 combines with J gene TRBJ2-1; 14 bases are shared with TRBD2. CDR1 is MNHNS and CDR2 is SASEGT in the germline V gene. This CDR3 spans 21 amino acids. The CDR3 DNA is TGTGCCAGCAGGGAAGGGGTTGGTGGGACTAGCGGGAGCTGGACCTACAATGAGCAGTTCTTC. Amino acid sequence: CASREGVGGTSGSWTYNEQFF.

The chain links TRBV20-1 to TRBJ1-5; D ambiguous. Germline V CDR1 and CDR2: DFQATT, SNEGSKA (reference sequence). The V end was cut by 3 bases, the J end by 0 bases, with 6 bases between. The CDR3 is 13 amino acids. The CDR3 DNA follows: TGCAGTGCTAGTTATGTTAGCAATCAGCCCCAGCATTTT. Translating it yields CSASYVSNQPQHF.